This entry is about one TCR beta chain. Its antigen is still unknown. V lost 6 bases and J lost 3; bases outside the gene matches: 4. The CDR3 runs 16 residues. The germline V gene has CDR1 SGHVS and CDR2 FQNEAQ. This entry is derived from a study of CD4 T cells in relation to SARS-CoV-2 and coronaviruses. Background on the study: Crossreactive spike epitopes shared across donors were mapped to their HLA restriction. Study-wide points: SARS-CoV-2-driven expansion was significantly weaker in crossreactive than monoreactive clones. In approximately 71% of donors, memory CD4+ clonotypes crossrecognized SARS-CoV-2 and at least one common cold coronavirus spike.

Assay: immunoSEQ multiplex PCR; the TCRdb copy retains only in-frame clones and omits some. The repertoire includes nearly 70,000 clones, 90% to 95% of them detected once, and around 0.21% sits in the top ten. Unexposed donor CD4+ T cells date from about 2011-2018, before the COVID-19 pandemic. The material sequenced was naive CD4+ T cells from PBMCs. Subset given: naive CD4+ T cells isolated by negative enrichment. This rearrangement joins TRBV7-8 to TRBJ2-3; TRBD2 aligns across 15 bases. The receptor was derived from a human donor in good health. The CDR3 protein is CASSGTSGGWTDTQYF. Here the CDR3 DNA reads TGTGCCAGCAGTGGGACTAGCGGGGGGTGGACAGATACGCAGTATTTT.